These 22 T cell receptor beta chains came from one sample sequenced in a study of blood T cell repertoires in COVID-19. Some clones are missing from TCRdb's copy, which holds only in-frame ones; the method was immunoSEQ multiplex PCR. The sample lists some 250,000 clones, over 75% occurring once. Sequenced material: peripheral blood. These receptors were collected from a man aged 25-45 years who had recovered from COVID-19.

V usage is TRBV2 and J usage is TRBJ2-5, with D tentatively TRBD1 (6 bases). The CDR3 runs to 17 residues. The V end was cut by 2 bases, the J end by 1 base, with 17 bases between. CDR1 and CDR2 from the germline V gene are SNHLY and FYNNEI. The CDR3 bases are TGTGCCAGCAGTGAATCCTCCCACGGCAGGGGCCAAGAGACCCAGTACTTC. Its protein is CASSESSHGRGQETQYF.

The V gene is TRBV2, the J gene TRBJ1-1; 7 bases match TRBD1. The germline CDR1 and CDR2 sequences are SNHLY and FYNNEI. This CDR3 is built from 14 residues. Losses at the gene ends were 4 bases for V and 1 base for J; bases not matched to a gene: 3. The CDR3 DNA sequence: TGTGCCAGCAGTGTATGGGACAGGAACACTGAAGCTTTCTTT. Encoded protein: CASSVWDRNTEAFF.

The chain joins TRBV6-1 to TRBJ1-2; D perhaps matches TRBD1 (5 bases). Germline lookup yields CDR1 MNHNS and CDR2 SASEGT. This CDR3 is built from 14 residues. V was trimmed by 3 bases and J by 4 bases, leaving 12 bases between them. CDR3 in DNA: TGTGCCAGCAGTGAGACAGTGCCATTCTATGGCTACACCTTC. This translates into CASSETVPFYGYTF.

The J gene is TRBJ2-6, the V gene TRBV3-1 (or the pseudogene TRBV3-2); the D gene is possibly TRBD2 (6 bases). CDR3 size: 18 residues. Germline CDR1 reads LGHDT; CDR2 reads YNNKEL (reference sequence). The V and J ends lost 2 bases and 0 bases respectively, with 14 bases between them. CDR3 in amino acids: CASSQYLGLISGANVLTF. The CDR3 coding sequence is TGTGCCAGCAGCCAATATCTCGGACTAATCTCTGGGGCCAACGTCCTGACTTTC.

V gene TRBV5-1 combines with J gene TRBJ1-6; perhaps TRBD1 as D (6 bases). The CDR3 covers 14 residues. Per germline, CDR1 SGHRS and CDR2 YFSETQ. The ends were cut back, 4 bases at V and 7 bases at J, with 12 bases in the middle. The CDR3 coding sequence is TGCGCCAGCAGCGGGGGGGACAAGAATTCACCCCTCCACTTT. Its protein product is CASSGGDKNSPLHF.

This rearrangement joins TRBV6-1 to TRBJ1-3; no clear D. The V gene lost 1 base and the J gene lost 4 bases, with 11 bases spanning the gap. The CDR3 totals 15 residues. Germline CDR1 reads MNHNS; CDR2 reads SASEGT. This CDR3 is CASSEVLTGGNTIYF. The CDR3 region has the DNA TGTGCCAGCAGTGAAGTCCTCACCGGGGGAAACACCATATATTTT.

The chain combines TRBV4-2 with TRBJ2-6; 8 bases map to TRBD1. Germline V lookup: CDR1 LGHNA, CDR2 YNFKEQ. V gave up 4 bases and J gave up 2 bases; unmatched junction bases: 4. The CDR3 is 16 amino acids. DNA of the CDR3: TGTGCCAGCAGCCCCCGACAGGGGACTGGGGCCAACGTCCTGACTTTC. This gives the protein CASSPRQGTGANVLTF.

The V gene is TRBV7-2, the J gene TRBJ2-3, with D hard to call. The CDR3 sequence is 15 residues long. CDR1 is SGHTA and CDR2 is FQGNSA in the germline V gene. V was clipped by 4 bases and J by 5 bases, with 16 bases between them. The CDR3 bases are TGTGCCAGCAGCTCCGCCCCTTTCCGAGGAGATACGCAGTATTTT. This codes for CASSSAPFRGDTQYF.

The chain couples TRBV6-1 to TRBJ1-2, with 7 nucleotides matching TRBD1. The CDR3 loop spans 17 amino acids. CDR1 and CDR2 (germline): MNHNS, SASEGT. V shed 0 bases and J 6 bases; nucleotides not matched to a gene: 13. The DNA for the CDR3 is TGTGCCAGCAGTGAAGCGCCAGTTGGGGCAGGGGGAGATGGCTACACCTTC. It encodes CASSEAPVGAGGDGYTF.

The rearrangement uses TRBV5-8 and TRBJ2-7; D remains unclear. V was shortened by 0 bases and J by 3 bases, with 10 bases between the two germline ends. Germline-derived CDR1 and CDR2 are SGHTS and YDEGEE. CDR3 length: 14 amino acids. CDR3 in amino acids: CASSLALNGYEQYF. CDR3 DNA sequence: TGTGCCAGCAGCTTGGCTCTCAACGGCTACGAGCAGTACTTC.

The chain employs TRBV28 and TRBJ1-3; TRBD1 matches 10 bases. V gave up 7 bases and J gave up 4 bases; unmatched junction bases: 10. The length of the CDR3 is 16 residues. CDR1 is MDHEN and CDR2 is SYDVKM in the germline V gene. The CDR3 sequence is CASTKGQGSSGNTIYF. The CDR3 DNA is TGTGCCAGCACCAAGGGACAGGGGTCCTCAGGAAACACCATATATTTT.

The rearrangement links TRBV18 to TRBJ1-1; TRBD1 agrees at 8 bases. Germline lookup yields CDR1 KGHSH and CDR2 LQKENI. V shed 3 bases, J shed 5 bases, and the junction held 8 bases outside the gene matches. CDR3 length: 15 residues. The CDR3 sequence: CASSPYRGRGTEAFF. The CDR3 DNA is TGTGCCAGCTCACCCTACAGGGGGAGAGGAACTGAAGCTTTCTTT.

This sequence joins TRBV19 and TRBJ2-5; maybe TRBD2 (7 bases). Germline loops: CDR1 LNHDA, CDR2 SQIVND (reference sequence). Trimming stripped 3 bases from V and 6 bases from J, with 11 bases between. The CDR3 covers 13 residues. CDR3 amino acids: CASSIGGLKTQYF. In DNA form, the CDR3 reads TGTGCCAGTAGTATCGGGGGGCTCAAGACCCAGTACTTC. The complete variable domain, with remaining parts taken from reference TRBV19 and TRBJ2-5, reads DGGITQSPKYLFRKEGQNVTLSCEQNLNHDAMYWYRQDPGQGLRLIYYSQIVNDFQKGDIAEGYSVSREKKESFPLTVTSAQKNPTAFYLCASSIGGLKTQYFGPGTRLLVL.

The V gene is TRBV29-1, the J gene TRBJ1-2; D ambiguous. V was pared by 6 bases and J by 4 bases, with 9 bases between. Germline assignment: CDR1 SQVTM and CDR2 ANQGSEA. This CDR3 has 11 amino acids. The chain's CDR3 is CSVAASYGYTF. In DNA form, the CDR3 reads TGCAGCGTGGCTGCTTCCTATGGCTACACCTTC.

The rearrangement uses TRBV4-1 and TRBJ1-1; no reliable D call. V was shortened by 3 bases and J by 1 base, with 18 bases between the two germline ends. The CDR3 spans 17 residues. CDR1 and CDR2 from the germline V gene are MGHRA and YSYEKL. CDR3 nucleotide sequence: TGCGCCAGCAGCCATCGCGGGTGGGTTGAAGGGAACACTGAAGCTTTCTTT. Translation gives CASSHRGWVEGNTEAFF.

This clone was seen more than once but under ten times. The chain carries TRBV19 and TRBJ1-6; TRBD1 might be the D (6 bases). The germline V gene has CDR1 LNHDA and CDR2 SQIVND (reference sequence). Trimming took off 8 bases at V and 7 bases at J, with 15 bases between the two ends. CDR3 length: 14 amino acids. CDR3 in DNA: TGTGCCAGTCTTGCTACAGGGATAAATTCACCCCTCCACTTT. It specifies CASLATGINSPLHF.

With respect to this clone: Other DNA sequences within the sample encode an identical CDR3. The chain uses TRBV5-1 and TRBJ1-4; 7 positions agree with TRBD1. V lost 4 bases and J lost 4; bases outside the gene matches: 7. This CDR3 has 15 amino acids. Germline V lookup: CDR1 SGHRS, CDR2 YFSETQ. In nucleotides, the CDR3 is TGCGCCAGCAGCCTGGGGACAGAGCTTAATGAAAAACTGTTTTTT. Translated, it gives CASSLGTELNEKLFF.

The rearrangement links TRBV11-3 to TRBJ1-5; perhaps TRBD1 as D (6 bases). V lost 5 bases, J lost 5 bases, and 16 bases lay in between. The CDR3 loop spans 15 amino acids. Germline CDR1 is SGHNT and CDR2 is YENEEA. The DNA of the CDR3 is TGTGCCAGCAGCCCGTACCCTTACAGGGATCAGCCCCAGCATTTT. Translated: CASSPYPYRDQPQHF.

The chain recombines TRBV19 with TRBJ2-3; 11 bases fit TRBD2. V was pared by 3 bases and J by 1 base, with 0 bases of the junction left unmatched. Germline lookup yields CDR1 LNHDA and CDR2 SQIVND (reference sequence). This CDR3 has 15 residues. The CDR3 is CASSMGLAGTDTQYF. In DNA, the CDR3 is TGTGCCAGTAGTATGGGACTAGCGGGCACAGATACGCAGTATTTT.

The chain joins TRBV18 to TRBJ2-2; TRBD2 aligns across 8 bases. Germline V gene data show CDR1 as KGHSH and CDR2 as LQKENI. The CDR3 covers 13 residues. V lost 8 bases, J lost 5 bases, and 4 bases stayed unmatched. CDR3 protein: CASTTGGTGELFF. The CDR3 coding sequence is TGTGCCAGCACGACGGGGGGGACCGGGGAGCTGTTTTTT.

J is TRBJ1-1 and V is TRBV6-5; a possible D gene is TRBD1 (5 bases). Deletions cut 0 bases from V and 2 bases from J, with 13 bases between. Germline V gives CDR1 MNHEY, CDR2 SVGAGI. CDR3 size: 16 residues. The CDR3 sequence is CASSYSYGGLNTEAFF. The DNA for the CDR3 is TGTGCCAGCAGTTACTCGTATGGGGGACTCAACACTGAAGCTTTCTTT.

V gene TRBV28 combines with J gene TRBJ2-1; 10 positions agree with TRBD1. V lost 3 bases, J lost 7 bases, and 9 bases stayed unmatched. CDR3 length: 16 residues. CDR1 is MDHEN and CDR2 is SYDVKM in the germline V gene. CDR3 DNA sequence: TGTGCCAGCAGTTTCTACCCGGGACAGGGGAGGAATGAGCAGTTCTTC. This translates into CASSFYPGQGRNEQFF. The full variable domain, in which reference TRBV28 and TRBJ2-1 provide the parts outside the CDR3, is DVKVTQSSRYLVKRTGEKVFLECVQDMDHENMFWYRQDPGLGLRLIYFSYDVKMKEKGDIPEGYSVSREKKERFSLILESASTNQTSMYLCASSFYPGQGRNEQFFGPGTRLTVL.